This TCR beta chain stems from a study of blood T cell repertoires in COVID-19. Study summary: Samples taken during acute and convalescent COVID-19 were collected in the United States, Italy and Spain. PBMCs, B-cell-depleted T cells, or T cells provided the cDNA or gDNA that made up the material.

The CDR3 consists of 17 residues. With 3 bases clipped from V and 3 bases from J, the junction kept 11 bases outside the gene matches. Per the germline V gene, CDR1 is SGDLS and CDR2 is YYNGEE. As originally analysed: Scientists estimated how many nucleated cells there were by amplifying reference gene primers. Data came from immunoSEQ multiplex PCR; TCRdb stores just in-frame clones and leaves some out. The V and J calls and clone size were taken over from that table, and D and trimming were inferred from the DNA. The table includes about 200,000 clones, around 84% detected once. The source of this sequence is a woman aged 80 or older with acute or convalescent COVID-19. Material: peripheral blood. The chain is built from TRBV9 and TRBJ2-3, with 9 bases that match TRBD1. The CDR3 reads CASSEGGTGMRTDTQYF. The CDR3 DNA reads TGTGCCAGCAGCGAGGGGGGGACAGGGATGAGAACAGATACGCAGTATTTT.